The sequence of this TCR beta chain was determined in a study of molecular identifiers for immune sequencing clone quantification. Regarding the study as a whole: Clones above 20 RNA copies contained over 99% of effector molecules and under 1% of naive molecules.

TCRdb itself ran the PCR reads through MiXCR, one entry per CDR3 protein. This sample has about half a million distinct CDR3 sequences, with roughly 24% found just once. For naive CD8 T cells, sorting used the CD8+CD4-CCR7+CD45RA+ phenotype. This clonotype was counted ten times or more. Its cognate antigen is unknown. This CDR3 is 15 amino acids long. V shed 0 bases and J shed 5 bases, with 12 bases lying between them. Germline lookup yields CDR1 LGHNA and CDR2 YSLEER. This sequence was found in a human donor in good health. Some libraries in this study had Jurkat cell RNA spiked in. The sequenced sample consisted of naive CD8+ T cells from blood, with Jurkat cell RNA spiked in. Stated subset: FACS-sorted CD8+CD4-CCR7+CD45RA+ naive T cells. The chain uses TRBV4-3 and TRBJ2-3; D may be TRBD1 (5 bases). CDR3: CASSQEKAGLDTQYF. CDR3 DNA: TGCGCCAGCAGCCAAGAAAAGGCAGGGTTAGATACGCAGTATTTT.